The T cell receptor beta chain under discussion was sequenced for a study of T-cell reconstitution after alpha-beta-depleted transplantation in children. Regarding the study as a whole: Several hundred expanded graft clones reportedly were the source of alpha-beta T cells about two months after transplant.

Construction of the TCRbeta library involved unique molecular identifiers. TCRdb recomputed calls from the PCR reads with MiXCR, one row per CDR3 protein. The sample holds fewer than 550,000 distinct CDR3 sequences, about a sixth seen once. As for this clonotype: The antigen is undetermined.

The germline V gene encodes CDR1 LNHNV and CDR2 YYDKDF (reference sequence). This CDR3 has 18 amino acids. V shed 4 bases and J 0 bases; nucleotides not matched to a gene: 11. Here the sequenced sample was PBMCs, mostly from graft donor cells, taken 360 days after TCRalphabeta/CD19-depleted stem cell transplant. The chain couples TRBV15 to TRBJ2-4; 8 nucleotides agree with TRBD1. The TCR sequence derives from a boy less than two years old who had a stem cell transplant for Wiskott-Aldrich syndrome, so the T cells may come from the graft donor. The CDR3 loop is CATSKGQGLSIAKNIQYF. CDR3 coding DNA: TGTGCCACCAGCAAAGGACAGGGCCTATCCATAGCCAAAAACATTCAGTACTTC.